Listed below are T cell receptor beta chains from one sample, sequenced in a study of blood T cells in healthy people across ages. TCRdb called the 5' RACE reads again in MiXCR, with one record for every CDR3 protein. This table has around 1,600,000 distinct CDR3 sequences, 35% to 45% appearing once. What was sequenced was blood. All receptors come from a woman in her late teens or twenties in good health. The CDR3 runs from the conserved cysteine through the conserved F or W. The D gene is left open where the match is weak. Size is omitted from some rows. Given values are once, few, many or a class for expanded clones.

d_call	clone_size	j_call	v_call	cdr3_aa	cdr3_nt
.	.	TRBJ1-6	TRBV21-1	CASRTGTQDNSPLHF	TGTGCCAGCAGGACCGGGACGCAAGATAATTCACCCCTCCACTTT
.	.	TRBJ1-2	TRBV2	CASSEVRGPPAIYGYTF	TGTGCCAGCAGTGAAGTGAGGGGACCCCCAGCCATTTATGGCTACACCTTC
TRBD1	.	TRBJ1-1	TRBV4-2	CASSQADRAYTEAFF	TGTGCCAGCAGCCAGGCCGACAGGGCTTACACTGAAGCTTTCTTT
.	.	TRBJ2-1	TRBV5-1	CASSTGPQETQFF	TGCGCCAGCAGCACCGGACCGCAAGAGACCCAGTTCTTC
.	.	TRBJ2-7	TRBV29-1	CSAPVGRYEQYF	TGCAGCGCTCCGGTAGGAAGGTACGAGCAGTACTTC
.	.	TRBJ1-6	TRBV5-1	CASSPGERTPLHF	TGCGCCAGCAGCCCAGGGGAGAGAACACCCCTCCACTTT
.	few	TRBJ1-1	TRBV2	CASKWSGAGAFF	TGTGCCAGCAAGTGGTCGGGGGCAGGAGCTTTCTTT
.	many	TRBJ2-7	TRBV2	CASRTGTYEQYF	TGTGCCAGCAGGACGGGAACCTACGAGCAGTACTTC
TRBD2	.	TRBJ2-7	TRBV29-1	CSVEDNTSGRPYEQYF	TGCAGCGTTGAAGATAATACTAGCGGGAGACCCTACGAGCAGTACTTC
.	.	TRBJ2-3	TRBV5-1	CASSLDLRGDATDTQYF	TGCGCCAGCAGCTTGGACCTTCGGGGAGACGCAACAGATACGCAGTATTTT
.	.	TRBJ2-7	TRBV9	CASSLGGSISLYKQYF	TGTGCCAGCAGTCTCGGGGGTTCCATCTCACTCTACAAGCAGTACTTC
.	.	TRBJ1-2	TRBV7-9	CASSSGGTFGYTF	TGTGCCAGCAGTTCGGGGGGAACCTTTGGCTACACCTTC
TRBD2	.	TRBJ2-4	TRBV25-1	CASSLPGLAGGGQYF	TGTGCCAGCAGCTTGCCGGGACTAGCGGGAGGGGGGCAGTACTTC
TRBD2	.	TRBJ2-2	TRBV12-3/TRBV12-4	CASSLWAGGPGELFF	TGTGCCAGCAGTTTATGGGCGGGAGGCCCCGGGGAGCTGTTTTTT
.	.	TRBJ1-1	TRBV29-1	CSVGRASSLNTEAFF	TGCAGCGTTGGTAGGGCCTCATCTCTGAACACTGAAGCTTTTTTT
.	few	TRBJ2-2	TRBV20-1	CSAVPPFPFF	TGCAGTGCTGTCCCACCCTTCCCGTTTTTT
TRBD1	few	TRBJ2-4	TRBV6-1	CASSASLGQGANIQYF	TGTGCCAGCAGTGCATCACTTGGACAGGGGGCGAACATTCAGTACTTC
.	few	TRBJ1-5	TRBV20-1	CSALIGQTANGPQHF	TGCAGTGCCCTCATCGGGCAAACGGCCAACGGGCCCCAGCATTTT
.	few	TRBJ2-1	TRBV11-2	CATSGERLHNEQFF	TGTGCCACCTCGGGGGAACGGCTCCACAATGAGCAGTTCTTC
TRBD2	once	TRBJ2-1	TRBV9	CASSVSSGRSYNEQFF	TGTGCCAGCAGCGTAAGTAGCGGGAGGTCCTACAATGAGCAGTTCTTC
TRBD2	few	TRBJ2-1	TRBV7-2	CASSTWTSGLYNEQFF	TGTGCCAGCAGCACTTGGACTAGCGGCCTCTACAATGAGCAGTTCTTC
.	.	TRBJ1-5	TRBV6-4	CASSAHGNQPQHF	TGTGCCAGCAGTGCCCATGGCAATCAGCCCCAGCATTTT
TRBD1	.	TRBJ2-3	TRBV24-1	CATSDGSRRGNTDTQYF	TGTGCCACCAGTGACGGATCTCGCAGGGGGAACACAGATACGCAGTATTTT
TRBD1	.	TRBJ1-4	TRBV6-5	CASSRQGPINEKLFF	TGTGCCAGCAGCCGACAGGGACCCATTAATGAAAAACTGTTTTTT
.	.	TRBJ2-3	TRBV7-2	CASSVAIAGEETQYF	TGTGCCAGCAGCGTAGCCATAGCCGGGGAAGAGACGCAGTATTTT
.	.	TRBJ1-2	TRBV4-3	CASSQEGWGVTGMDYTF	TGCGCCAGCAGCCAAGAGGGGTGGGGGGTAACAGGGATGGACTACACCTTC
.	.	TRBJ2-1	TRBV14	CASSPHHNEQFF	TGTGCCAGCAGCCCCCATCACAATGAGCAGTTCTTC
TRBD2	.	TRBJ2-1	TRBV7-2	CATGSGRTVEQFF	TGTGCCACCGGTAGCGGGAGGACGGTTGAGCAGTTCTTC
TRBD1	few	TRBJ2-5	TRBV20-1	CSAPPTGGSGRETQYF	TGCAGTGCTCCCCCGACAGGGGGGTCGGGGCGAGAGACCCAGTACTTC
TRBD1	few	TRBJ1-2	TRBV18	CASSPNAGTGDGYTF	TGTGCCAGCTCCCCAAACGCCGGGACAGGGGATGGCTACACCTTC
.	.	TRBJ2-2	TRBV4-1	CASSQGPAGELFF	TGCGCCAGCAGCCAAGGCCCCGCCGGGGAGCTGTTTTTT
TRBD1	.	TRBJ1-2	TRBV7-3	CASSLYGQGRILDGYTF	TGTGCCAGCAGCTTATATGGACAGGGCAGGATTCTTGATGGCTACACCTTC
.	many	TRBJ2-1	TRBV27	CASSLKMGRGRSYNEQFF	TGTGCCAGCAGTTTAAAGATGGGGAGAGGACGCTCCTACAATGAGCAGTTCTTC
.	few	TRBJ2-7	TRBV4-3	CASSPDTGIYEQYF	TGCGCCAGCAGCCCAGACACAGGAATCTACGAGCAGTACTTC
TRBD2	few	TRBJ2-1	TRBV10-3	CAISLRDTSGPYNEQFF	TGTGCCATCAGTTTGAGGGATACTAGCGGACCCTACAATGAGCAGTTCTTC
.	few	TRBJ2-5	TRBV29-1	CSVSWGGGRETQYF	TGCAGCGTGTCCTGGGGTGGAGGCCGGGAGACCCAGTACTTC
TRBD1	.	TRBJ1-2	TRBV29-1	CSATIRTTGENGYTF	TGCAGCGCCACTATCCGCACTACAGGGGAGAATGGCTACACCTTC
.	.	TRBJ1-1	TRBV25-1	CASSEITGSGTEAFF	TGTGCCAGCAGTGAAATTACAGGCTCGGGAACTGAAGCTTTCTTT
TRBD1	few	TRBJ2-7	TRBV30	CAWNHDRVSEQYF	TGTGCCTGGAACCATGACAGGGTTTCCGAGCAGTACTTC
.	.	TRBJ2-2	TRBV6-5	CASSWGAAGELFF	TGTGCCAGCAGTTGGGGGGCCGCCGGGGAGCTGTTTTTT
.	many	TRBJ1-6	TRBV12-3/TRBV12-4	CASSLNSPLHF	TGTGCCAGCAGTTTGAATTCACCCCTCCACTTT
.	.	TRBJ2-2	TRBV2	CASCRGNTGELFF	TGTGCCAGCTGCCGCGGGAACACCGGGGAGCTGTTTTTT
.	once	TRBJ1-2	TRBV4-3	CASSQDPRAFYGYTF	TGCGCCAGCAGCCAAGATCCCAGGGCGTTCTATGGCTACACCTTC
.	.	TRBJ1-4	TRBV15	CATSRTTYRATNEKLFF	TGTGCCACCAGCAGGACGACCTACAGGGCAACTAATGAAAAACTGTTTTTT
.	.	TRBJ1-2	TRBV29-1	CSVPRRDKYGYTF	TGCAGCGTCCCCCGCCGGGACAAGTATGGCTACACCTTC
TRBD2	.	TRBJ2-1	TRBV27	CASSPYGAGGYNEQFF	TGTGCCAGCAGTCCCTACGGAGCGGGGGGATACAATGAGCAGTTCTTC
.	.	TRBJ2-7	TRBV12-3/TRBV12-4	CASSVGQSWHEQYF	TGTGCCAGCAGTGTCGGACAGTCCTGGCACGAGCAGTACTTC
TRBD1	.	TRBJ1-1	TRBV27	CASLTGHEAFF	TGTGCCAGCTTGACAGGGCACGAAGCTTTCTTT
.	few	TRBJ1-2	TRBV7-2	CASRTRDHGYTF	TGTGCCAGCAGAACCAGGGACCACGGCTACACCTTC
.	few	TRBJ1-2	TRBV4-1	CASSQGPLTDNYGYTF	TGCGCCAGCAGCCAAGGGCCATTGACAGATAACTATGGCTACACCTTC
.	.	TRBJ1-4	TRBV5-1	CASSLNSLGEKLFF	TGCGCCAGCAGCTTGAACAGTCTTGGGGAAAAACTGTTTTTT